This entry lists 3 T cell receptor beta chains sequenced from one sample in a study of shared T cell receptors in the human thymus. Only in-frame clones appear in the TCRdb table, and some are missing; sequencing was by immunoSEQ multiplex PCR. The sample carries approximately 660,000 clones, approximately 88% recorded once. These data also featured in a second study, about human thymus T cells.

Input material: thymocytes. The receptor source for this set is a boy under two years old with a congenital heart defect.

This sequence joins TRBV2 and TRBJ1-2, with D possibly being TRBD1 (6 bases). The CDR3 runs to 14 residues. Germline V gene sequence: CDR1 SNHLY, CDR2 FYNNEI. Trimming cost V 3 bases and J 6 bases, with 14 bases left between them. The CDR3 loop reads CASSDRARGDGYTF. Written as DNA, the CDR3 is TGTGCCAGCAGTGATAGGGCCAGGGGCGATGGCTACACCTTC.

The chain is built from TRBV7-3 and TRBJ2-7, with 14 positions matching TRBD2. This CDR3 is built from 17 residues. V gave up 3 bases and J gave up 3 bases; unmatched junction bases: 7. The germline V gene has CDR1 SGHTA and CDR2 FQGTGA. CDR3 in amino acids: CASSLGLAGEGRYEQYF. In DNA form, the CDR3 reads TGTGCCAGCAGCTTGGGACTAGCGGGAGAGGGACGCTACGAGCAGTACTTC.

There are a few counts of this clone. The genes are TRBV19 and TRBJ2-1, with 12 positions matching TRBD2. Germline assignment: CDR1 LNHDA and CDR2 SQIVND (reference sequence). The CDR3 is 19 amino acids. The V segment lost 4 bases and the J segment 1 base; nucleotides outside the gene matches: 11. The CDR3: CASSTTSGRLRRSYNEQFF. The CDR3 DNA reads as TGTGCCAGTAGTACGACTAGCGGGAGACTCCGGCGGTCCTACAATGAGCAGTTCTTC.